The rows below give T cell receptor beta chains drawn from one sample of a study of blood T cell repertoires in COVID-19. Data came from immunoSEQ multiplex PCR; TCRdb stores just in-frame clones and leaves some out. The sample carries 300,000 to 400,000 clones, about 86% recorded once. Sequenced: peripheral blood. Every receptor here comes from a woman aged 60-70 years with COVID-19, enrolled during active disease. Both conserved end residues are part of each CDR3. The order of the fields is V gene, D gene, clone size, J gene, CDR3 DNA, CDR3 protein. A D gene is named only where the DNA matches it firmly. Clone size appears in some rows only: once, few, many, or a class for an expanded clone.

>TRBV7-2|.|.|TRBJ2-2
TGTGCCAGCACCTCACAGAGAGCGAACACCGGGGAGCTGTTTTTT
CASTSQRANTGELFF
>TRBV5-1|.|.|TRBJ2-3
TGCGCCAGCAGCTATCGGACTAACACAGATACGCAGTATTTT
CASSYRTNTDTQYF
>TRBV4-1|TRBD2|.|TRBJ2-3
TGCGCCAGCGAGCTCCACCCTAGCGGGGGTTCAGATACGCAGTATTTT
CASELHPSGGSDTQYF
>TRBV18|TRBD2|.|TRBJ2-3
TGTGCCAGCTCACCGGGTGTCGGGACTAGTCCAGATACGCAGTATTTT
CASSPGVGTSPDTQYF
>TRBV6-5|TRBD1|.|TRBJ2-5
TGTGCCAGCAGTTACCGCGCCGGGACAGGGTCAGAGACCCAGTACTTC
CASSYRAGTGSETQYF
>TRBV6-6|.|.|TRBJ2-7
TGTGCCACCCTGTCGGGCTACGAGCAGTACTTC
CATLSGYEQYF
>TRBV7-8|TRBD2|.|TRBJ2-4
TGTGCCAGCAGCTACGGCCTAGCGGGGGCTATTGGGGCCAAAAACATTCAGTACTTC
CASSYGLAGAIGAKNIQYF
>TRBV30|TRBD2|.|TRBJ2-5
TGTGCGACTTCACCGGGACTAGCGGGGGGGCATTTAGAGACCCAGTACTTC
CATSPGLAGGHLETQYF
>TRBV29-1|.|.|TRBJ2-7
TGCAGCGTTGTGGCGGCTCCCTCCTACGAGCAGTACTTC
CSVVAAPSYEQYF
>TRBV18|.|.|TRBJ2-2
TGTGCCAGCTCACCACCAGGCGGTGGCGGCGGGGAGCTGTTTTTT
CASSPPGGGGGELFF
>TRBV18|TRBD2|few|TRBJ2-5
TGTGCCAGCTCACCAAGGTCTAGCGGGGGAAAAGAGACCCAGTACTTC
CASSPRSSGGKETQYF
>TRBV11-3|.|many|TRBJ1-4
TGTGCCAGCAGCTTAGGAGGGTCTAATGAAAAACTGTTTTTT
CASSLGGSNEKLFF
>TRBV5-1|TRBD1|.|TRBJ2-7
TGCGCCAGCAGCTTGGCCCGGACAGGAGACGAGCAGTACTTC
CASSLARTGDEQYF
>TRBV21-1|.|.|TRBJ1-1
TGTGCCAGCAGCAAAGGAGCGCAGGGGTACACTGAAGCTTTCTTT
CASSKGAQGYTEAFF